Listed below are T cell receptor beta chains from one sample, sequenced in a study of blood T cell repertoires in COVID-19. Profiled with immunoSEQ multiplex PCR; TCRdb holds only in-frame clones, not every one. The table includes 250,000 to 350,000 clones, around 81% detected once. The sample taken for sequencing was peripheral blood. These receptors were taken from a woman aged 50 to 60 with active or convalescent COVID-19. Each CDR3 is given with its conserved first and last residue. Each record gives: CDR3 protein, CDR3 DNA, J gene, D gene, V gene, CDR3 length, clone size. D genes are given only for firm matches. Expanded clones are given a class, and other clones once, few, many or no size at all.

CASSQGTGGYGYTF	TGTGCCAGCAGCCAAGGCACAGGGGGCTATGGCTACACCTTC	TRBJ1-2	TRBD1	TRBV3-1/TRBV3-2	14	once
CAWSVVGAPGTGKLFF	TGTGCCTGGAGTGTAGTGGGGGCCCCCGGTACAGGAAAACTGTTTTTT	TRBJ1-4	.	TRBV30	16	.
CASSKPGSYNEQFF	TGTGCCAGCAGCAAGCCAGGATCCTACAATGAGCAGTTCTTC	TRBJ2-1	.	TRBV21-1	14	.
CASSLGGHSGNTIYF	TGTGCCAGCAGCCTGGGGGGTCACTCTGGAAACACCATATATTTT	TRBJ1-3	.	TRBV11-2	15	.
CASSFSTGTRDNEQFF	TGTGCCAGCAGTTTCTCCACCGGGACAAGGGACAATGAGCAGTTCTTC	TRBJ2-1	.	TRBV6-5	16	.
CASSLGVASGDTQYF	TGTGCCAGCAGCTTGGGGGTAGCGAGTGGTGATACGCAGTATTTT	TRBJ2-3	.	TRBV5-5	15	many
CASSLGQGVGYTEAFF	TGTGCCAGCAGCTTAGGACAGGGGGTCGGTTACACTGAAGCTTTCTTT	TRBJ1-1	TRBD1	TRBV7-7	16	.
CASSPRDSGANVLTF	TGTGCCAGCTCACCCAGGGACTCTGGGGCCAACGTCCTGACTTTC	TRBJ2-6	.	TRBV18	15	few
CASSLVAGGPYNEQFF	TGTGCCAGCAGTTTGGTAGCGGGAGGTCCTTATAATGAGCAGTTCTTC	TRBJ2-1	TRBD2	TRBV27	16	.
CASSERDRAQYF	TGTGCCAGCAGTGAAAGGGACAGGGCGCAGTATTTT	TRBJ2-3	TRBD1	TRBV2	12	few
CASSLGGSGQPQHF	TGTGCCAGCAGTTTAGGGGGGTCGGGTCAGCCCCAGCATTTT	TRBJ1-5	.	TRBV28	14	.
CASSIGGVTAGSPYNEQFF	TGTGCCAGTAGTATAGGGGGGGTTACGGCGGGAAGCCCCTACAATGAGCAGTTCTTC	TRBJ2-1	.	TRBV19	19	.
CASSYSPQSYNSPLHF	TGTGCCAGCAGTTACTCGCCACAGTCTTATAATTCACCCCTCCACTTT	TRBJ1-6	.	TRBV6-5	16	.